The entry below gives a single TCR beta chain sequence along with its context. Its antigen remains unidentified. One junction end disagrees with the germline gene, perhaps due to a read error. The sample comes from a study of post-analysis software for immune sequencing data. Across the study: Relapsing-remitting, secondary progressive and progressive-relapsing forms of multiple sclerosis all featured among disease courses. Broader study findings: Patients showed TRBV5-6, TRBV5-1 and TRBV20-1 among five TRBV segments more frequent than in controls. Relative to controls, patients with multiple sclerosis showed significantly lower normalized Chao1 diversity.

cDNA libraries for TCR beta contained unique molecular identifiers. MiXCR, applied by TCRdb to the PCR reads, yields one record per CDR3 protein. The data show almost 700,000 distinct CDR3 sequences, with around 60% seen just once and roughly 12% held by the top ten. The CDR3 extends over 17 amino acids. Germline assignment: CDR1 SGHRS and CDR2 YFSETQ. The chain has TRBV5-1 and TRBJ2-7; D is possibly TRBD2 (6 bases). This clonotype was sampled from a girl aged 2 to 10 with multiple sclerosis. Sequencing was done on a sample of blood. The CDR3 here is CASSLEPLAGWSYEQYF. CDR3 DNA sequence: TGCGCCAGCAGCTTGGAGCCACTAGCTGGCTGGTCCTACGAACAGTACTTC.